This is a list of T cell receptor beta chains from one sample in a study of vaccination and CD4 T cells after COVID-19. These TCRs are of unknown antigen specificity. TCRdb re-derived calls from the PCR reads in MiXCR, one entry per CDR3 protein. The sample records around 10,000 distinct CDR3 sequences, around 42% being singletons. The sample comprised CD4+ T cells from blood, cultured in vitro. Source of these receptors: a human donor who had recovered from COVID-19. Both conserved end residues are part of each CDR3.

TRBJ2-7 | TRBV6-5 | CASSYDKQRGGQQHYEQYF
TRBJ2-2 | TRBV19 | CASRLQSGELFF
TRBJ1-4 | TRBV6-1 | CASSEARGGKLFF
TRBJ2-2 | TRBV11-3 | CASSDGAGKVTGELFF
TRBJ1-1 | TRBV12-5 | CASGLGLLGIF
TRBJ2-7 | TRBV20-1 | CSARDGASPVQEQYF
TRBJ1-2 | TRBV11-2 | CASSSISNYGYTF
TRBJ1-6 | TRBV11-2 | CASSLDPQAQSPLHF
TRBJ1-2 | TRBV15 | CATSSDVTARPYGYTF
TRBJ2-7 | TRBV12-3/TRBV12-4 | CASSFDYHEQYF
TRBJ2-7 | TRBV7-9 | CASSLTYEQYF
TRBJ1-4 | TRBV18 | CASTTGVSAGNEKLFF
TRBJ1-2 | TRBV3-1 | CASSRTNYGYTF
TRBJ1-1 | TRBV30 | CAWSVQLNTEAFF
TRBJ1-4 | TRBV7-9 | CASSWSGGAWEKLFF
TRBJ2-7 | TRBV5-1 | CASSSDSSSYEQYF
TRBJ2-7 | TRBV12-5 | CASGLVLGTGVPLSSYEQYF
TRBJ1-2 | TRBV11-3 | CASSLEGRGGNYGYTF
TRBJ1-2 | TRBV25-1 | CASSEQGLGYTF
TRBJ1-2 | TRBV6-5 | CASSSVIQAPYGYTF
TRBJ1-1 | TRBV12-3/TRBV12-4 | CASSIGDRAFF
TRBJ2-3 | TRBV6-2/TRBV6-3 | CASSAGGWTDTQYF
TRBJ1-2 | TRBV2 | CALPYRAGSGYTF